This T cell receptor beta chain emerged from a study of Graves' ophthalmopathy and Graves' hyperthyroidism. The wider study: Peripheral blood was collected at initial diagnosis, before any treatment.

This clonotype was observed at least ten times. What it binds is not known. With 3 bases removed from V and 0 bases from J, the gap between germline ends came to 15 bases. Germline V CDR1 and CDR2: MDHEN, SYDVKM. The CDR3 spans 18 residues. None of the included patients had other autoimmune diseases, uncontrolled infections, pregnancy or lactation, as these led to exclusion. Findings and limits, study-wide: The model flagged ophthalmopathy progression at approximately 70% sensitivity and 72% to 80% specificity.

RNA transcripts were the source from which TCR beta CDR3 regions were amplified. A first-round RT-PCR used HTBI primers, followed by a second-round multiplex PCR. In TCRdb, the multiplex PCR reads were re-called with MiXCR into one record per CDR3 protein. The sample lists over 150,000 distinct CDR3 sequences, over 35% seen once, with around 5.8% in the top ten. Sequencing was performed on peripheral blood. This sequence originates from a woman between 35 and 50 years old with Graves' ophthalmopathy. V is TRBV28 and J is TRBJ2-6; the D is unclear. The CDR3 sequence: CASSLALSGASGANVLTF. The CDR3 bases are TGTGCCAGCAGTTTGGCGTTATCGGGTGCCTCTGGGGCCAACGTCCTGACTTTC.